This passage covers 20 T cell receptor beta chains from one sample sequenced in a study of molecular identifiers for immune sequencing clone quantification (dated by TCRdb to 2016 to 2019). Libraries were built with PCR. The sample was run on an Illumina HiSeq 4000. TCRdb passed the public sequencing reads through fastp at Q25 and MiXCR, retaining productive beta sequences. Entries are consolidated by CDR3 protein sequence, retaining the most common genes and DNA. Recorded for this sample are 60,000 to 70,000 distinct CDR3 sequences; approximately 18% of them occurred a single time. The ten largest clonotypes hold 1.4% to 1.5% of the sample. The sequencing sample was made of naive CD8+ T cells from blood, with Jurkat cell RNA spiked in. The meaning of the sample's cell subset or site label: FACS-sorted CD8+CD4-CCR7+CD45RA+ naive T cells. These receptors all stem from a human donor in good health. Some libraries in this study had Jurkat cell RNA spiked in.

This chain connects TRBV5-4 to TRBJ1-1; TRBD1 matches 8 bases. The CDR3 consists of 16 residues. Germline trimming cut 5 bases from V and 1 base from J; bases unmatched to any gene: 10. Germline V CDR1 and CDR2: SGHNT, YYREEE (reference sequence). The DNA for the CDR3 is TGTGCCAGCAGTCGTACAGGGGGTAGCACGAACACTGAAGCTTTCTTT. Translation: CASSRTGGSTNTEAFF. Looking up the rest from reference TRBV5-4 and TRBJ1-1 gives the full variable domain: ETGVTQSPTHLIKTRGQQVTLRCSSQSGHNTVSWYQQALGQGPQFIFQYYREEENGRGNFPPRFSGLQFPNYSSELNVNALELDDSALYLCASSRTGGSTNTEAFFGQGTRLTVV.

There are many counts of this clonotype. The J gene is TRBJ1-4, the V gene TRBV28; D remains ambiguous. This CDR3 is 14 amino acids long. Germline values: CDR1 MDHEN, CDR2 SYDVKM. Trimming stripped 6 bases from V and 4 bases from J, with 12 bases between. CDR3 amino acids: CASSWIADNEKLFF. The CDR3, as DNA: TGTGCCAGCAGCTGGATCGCGGATAATGAAAAACTGTTTTTT.

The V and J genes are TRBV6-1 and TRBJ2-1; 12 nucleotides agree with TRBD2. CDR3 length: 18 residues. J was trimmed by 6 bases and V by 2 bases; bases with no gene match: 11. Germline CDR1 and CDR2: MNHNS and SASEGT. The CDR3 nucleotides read TGTGCCAGCAGTGAAACTAGACTAGCGGGAGTATGGGTCAATGAGCAGTTCTTC. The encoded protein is CASSETRLAGVWVNEQFF.

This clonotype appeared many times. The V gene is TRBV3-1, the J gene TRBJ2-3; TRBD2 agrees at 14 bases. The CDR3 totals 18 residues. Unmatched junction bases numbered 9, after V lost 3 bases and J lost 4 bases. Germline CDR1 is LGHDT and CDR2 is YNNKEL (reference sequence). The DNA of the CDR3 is TGTGCCAGCAGCCATCAAAGACTAGCGGGAGGGCAGGCAGATACGCAGTATTTT. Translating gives CASSHQRLAGGQADTQYF.

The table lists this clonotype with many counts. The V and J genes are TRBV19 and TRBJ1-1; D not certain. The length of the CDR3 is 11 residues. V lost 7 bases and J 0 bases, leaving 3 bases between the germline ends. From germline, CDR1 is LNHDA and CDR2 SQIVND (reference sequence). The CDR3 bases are TGTGCCAGTACCCTGAACACTGAAGCTTTCTTT. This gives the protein CASTLNTEAFF. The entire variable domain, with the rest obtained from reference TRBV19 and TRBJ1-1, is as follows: DGGITQSPKYLFRKEGQNVTLSCEQNLNHDAMYWYRQDPGQGLRLIYYSQIVNDFQKGDIAEGYSVSREKKESFPLTVTSAQKNPTAFYLCASTLNTEAFFGQGTRLTVV.

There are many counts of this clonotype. The CDR3 region is CASSILAGGPAYNEQFF. The CDR3 coding sequence is TGTGCCAGTAGTATTCTAGCGGGAGGGCCGGCCTACAATGAGCAGTTCTTC. V and J are TRBV19 and TRBJ2-1, with 12 bases fitting TRBD2. Germline CDR1 and CDR2: LNHDA and SQIVND (reference sequence). Losses at the gene ends were 3 bases for V and 2 bases for J; bases not matched to a gene: 5. The CDR3 contains 17 residues. The complete variable domain, with remaining parts taken from reference TRBV19 and TRBJ2-1, reads DGGITQSPKYLFRKEGQNVTLSCEQNLNHDAMYWYRQDPGQGLRLIYYSQIVNDFQKGDIAEGYSVSREKKESFPLTVTSAQKNPTAFYLCASSILAGGPAYNEQFFGPGTRLTVL.

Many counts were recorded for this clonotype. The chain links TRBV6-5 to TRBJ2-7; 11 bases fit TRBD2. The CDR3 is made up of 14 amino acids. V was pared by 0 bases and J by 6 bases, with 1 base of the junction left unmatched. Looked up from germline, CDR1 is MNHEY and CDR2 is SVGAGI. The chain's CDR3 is CASSYSGTSGEQYF. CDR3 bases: TGTGCCAGCAGTTACTCGGGGACTAGCGGCGAGCAGTACTTC.

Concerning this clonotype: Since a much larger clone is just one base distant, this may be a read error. Written as DNA, the CDR3 is TGCAGTGCAACCCTAGCGGGAGAGACCCTGTACTTC. Translation gives CSATLAGETLYF. V gene TRBV20-1 combines with J gene TRBJ2-5, with 10 bases aligning to TRBD2. Germline V gives CDR1 DFQATT, CDR2 SNEGSKA (reference sequence). This CDR3 has 12 amino acids.

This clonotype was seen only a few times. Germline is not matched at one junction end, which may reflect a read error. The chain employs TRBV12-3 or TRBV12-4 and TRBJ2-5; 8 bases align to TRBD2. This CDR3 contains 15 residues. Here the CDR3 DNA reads TGTGCCAGCAGTCAGAGCGGGAGTGGGTTAGAGATCCAGTACTTC. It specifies CASSQSGSGLEIQYF.

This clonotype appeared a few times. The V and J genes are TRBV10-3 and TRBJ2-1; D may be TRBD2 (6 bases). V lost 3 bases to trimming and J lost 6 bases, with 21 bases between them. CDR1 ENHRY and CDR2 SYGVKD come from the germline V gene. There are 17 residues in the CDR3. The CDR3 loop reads CAISDALGTQSSNEQFF. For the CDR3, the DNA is TGTGCCATCAGTGATGCCTTGGGGACTCAAAGCTCCAATGAGCAGTTCTTC.

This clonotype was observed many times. The CDR3 nucleotides are TGTGCCAGCAGCTTAGCGCTGGGGGCGCCTGATACGCAGTATTTT. It codes for CASSLALGAPDTQYF. The rearrangement uses TRBV7-9 and TRBJ2-3; a possible D gene is TRBD1 (6 bases). Germline lookup yields CDR1 SEHNR and CDR2 FQNEAQ (reference sequence). The CDR3 contains 15 residues. With 0 bases removed from V and 6 bases from J, the gap between germline ends came to 13 bases.

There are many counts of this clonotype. DNA of the CDR3: TGTGCCAGCAGAGATGCAACTAATGAAAAACTGTTTTTT. It encodes CASRDATNEKLFF. The rearrangement joins TRBV27 to TRBJ1-4; D ambiguous. The CDR3 runs 13 residues. The V end was cut by 6 bases, the J end by 0 bases, with 5 bases between. Germline CDR1 MNHEY, CDR2 SMNVEV (reference sequence).

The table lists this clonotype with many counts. The CDR3 is CASSSSIAGTGGLKEDYGYTF. For the CDR3, the DNA is TGTGCCAGCAGCTCTTCTATTGCCGGGACAGGGGGCCTCAAAGAGGACTATGGCTACACCTTC. The V gene is TRBV7-9, the J gene TRBJ1-2; 12 bases agree with TRBD1. V lost 4 bases and J lost 3; bases outside the gene matches: 21. This CDR3 has 21 amino acids. Germline-derived CDR1 and CDR2 are SEHNR and FQNEAQ (reference sequence).

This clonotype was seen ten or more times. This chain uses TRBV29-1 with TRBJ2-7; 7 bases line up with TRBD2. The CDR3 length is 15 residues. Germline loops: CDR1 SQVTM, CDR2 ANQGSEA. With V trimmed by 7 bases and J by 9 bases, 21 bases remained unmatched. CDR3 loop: CSASDSRGIGGGQYF. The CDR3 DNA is TGCAGCGCATCGGACTCCCGGGGCATTGGGGGGGGGCAGTACTTC.

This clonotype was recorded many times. The CDR3 region has the DNA TGTGCCAGCAGCTTGGAAACCGGGGAGCTGTTTTTT. Translating gives CASSLETGELFF. This sequence joins TRBV7-9 and TRBJ2-2, with D unresolved. Trimming cost V 3 bases and J 5 bases, with 4 bases left between them. CDR1 SEHNR and CDR2 FQNEAQ come from the germline V gene (reference sequence). This CDR3 has 12 amino acids.

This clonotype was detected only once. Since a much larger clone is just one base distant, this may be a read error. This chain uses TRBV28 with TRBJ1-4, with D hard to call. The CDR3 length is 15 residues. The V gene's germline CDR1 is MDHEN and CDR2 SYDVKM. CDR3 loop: CASSSRIKINGKLFF. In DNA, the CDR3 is TGTGCCAGCAGTTCCCGGATTAAGATAAATGGAAAACTGTTTTTT.

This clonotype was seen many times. The DNA of the CDR3 is TGTGCCAGCAGTAGGGGGTATATAGACACTGAAGCTTTCTTT. Its protein is CASSRGYIDTEAFF. This chain links TRBV6-5 with TRBJ1-1, with D perhaps matching TRBD1 (6 bases). Trimming stripped 5 bases from V and 3 bases from J, with 13 bases between. Germline V lookup: CDR1 MNHEY, CDR2 SVGAGI. The CDR3 sequence is 14 residues long.

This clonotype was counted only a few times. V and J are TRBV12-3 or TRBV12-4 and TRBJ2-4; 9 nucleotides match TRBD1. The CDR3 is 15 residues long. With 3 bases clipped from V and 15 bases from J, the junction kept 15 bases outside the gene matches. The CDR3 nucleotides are TGTGCCAGCAGTTTTATCTTCCCCCCTGCGACAGGGGGGTACTTC. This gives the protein CASSFIFPPATGGYF.

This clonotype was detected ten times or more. CDR3 residues: CASSTPLGSGNTIYF. The CDR3 DNA sequence: TGTGCCAGCAGCACCCCCCTAGGCTCTGGAAACACCATATATTTT. The V gene is TRBV7-9, the J gene TRBJ1-3; D gene ambiguous. The CDR3 contains 15 residues. Germline CDR1 SEHNR, CDR2 FQNEAQ (reference sequence). The ends were cut back, 5 bases at V and 0 bases at J, with 11 bases in the middle.

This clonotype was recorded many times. The CDR3: CASSRGTGNTEAFF. CDR3 coding DNA: TGTGCCAGCAGCCGTGGGACGGGCAATACTGAAGCTTTCTTT. This rearrangement joins TRBV11-2 to TRBJ1-1; possible D gene TRBD1, 5 bases. Germline-derived CDR1 and CDR2 are SGHAT and FQNNGV. The V end was cut by 5 bases, the J end by 5 bases, with 15 bases between. The CDR3 has 14 amino acids.